This T cell receptor beta chain is drawn from a study of technical replicates of blood from a few donors. Using immunoSEQ multiplex PCR, the repertoire was profiled, and TCRdb retains in-frame clones only, with some absent. The profile shows 60,000 to 85,000 clones, around 97% of them singletons. V dropped 4 bases and J dropped 1 base, with 11 bases sitting between them. Germline CDR1 and CDR2: SGHNT and YYREEE (reference sequence). The CDR3 runs to 14 residues. The clonotype originates from a human donor in good health. The V call is TRBV5-4, the J call TRBJ1-1; the D gene is possibly TRBD1 (5 bases). The sequenced material came from T cells isolated from PBMCs. The CDR3 DNA follows: TGTGCCAGCAGCCCCTACACAGGGAACACTGAAGCTTTCTTT. Amino acid sequence: CASSPYTGNTEAFF.